Shown below are 10 T cell receptor beta chains from a single sample sequenced in a study of T-cell reconstitution after alpha-beta-depleted transplantation in children. Library preparation (for TCRbeta) was performed with unique molecular identifiers. TCRdb fed the PCR reads into MiXCR, producing one record per CDR3 protein. The repertoire holds approximately 1,000,000 distinct CDR3 sequences, with 25% to 30% as singletons. The material was PBMCs, mostly from graft donor cells, obtained 360 days after TCRalphabeta/CD19-depleted stem cell transplant. The receptors originated from a boy younger than two who had a stem cell transplant for SCID, so the T cells may come from the graft donor.

This clonotype was seen ten or more times. The chain joins TRBV3-1 to TRBJ2-7; D is unresolved. V lost 0 bases, J lost 5 bases, and 5 bases lay in between. The CDR3 covers 12 residues. Germline assignment: CDR1 LGHDT and CDR2 YNNKEL (reference sequence). CDR3 in DNA: TGTGCCAGCAGCCAAGATAATCACGAGCAGTACTTC. Translated, it gives CASSQDNHEQYF.

This clonotype was recorded a few times. The chain uses TRBV20-1 and TRBJ1-5; D is unclear. V lost 0 bases, J lost 3 bases, and 6 bases lay in between. The CDR3 extends over 13 amino acids. Germline V CDR1 and CDR2: DFQATT, SNEGSKA (reference sequence). CDR3 amino acids: CSARDTSNQPQHF. DNA for the CDR3: TGCAGTGCTAGAGACACTTCCAATCAGCCCCAGCATTTT.

This clonotype showed up just a few times. The chain is built from TRBV12-3 or TRBV12-4 and TRBJ1-4; D not certain. This CDR3 is 11 amino acids long. The V end lost 3 bases, the J end lost 7 bases, and 3 bases lay between the germline ends. The CDR3 DNA sequence: TGTGCCAGCAGTTTTGCTGAAAAACTGTTTTTT. It codes for CASSFAEKLFF.

The rearrangement uses TRBV28 and TRBJ2-1, with TRBD1 matching over 10 bases. CDR1 and CDR2 from the germline V gene are MDHEN and SYDVKM. J lost 2 bases, V lost 7 bases, and 2 bases had no gene match. This CDR3 has 14 amino acids. The CDR3 is CASTDRGPYNEQFF. CDR3 bases: TGTGCCAGCACCGACAGGGGGCCCTACAATGAGCAGTTCTTC.

The chain has TRBV20-1 and TRBJ2-2; TRBD1 is a possible D gene (7 bases). Trimming took off 6 bases at V and 4 bases at J, with 15 bases between the two ends. The CDR3 sequence is 14 residues long. Germline V gene data show CDR1 as DFQATT and CDR2 as SNEGSKA (reference sequence). CDR3 region: CSARVQGGTGELFF. The DNA for the CDR3 is TGCAGTGCCAGGGTCCAGGGGGGCACCGGGGAGCTGTTTTTT.

V usage is TRBV29-1 and J usage is TRBJ2-7; 8 bases agree with TRBD1. Trimming removed 7 bases from V and 2 bases from J; junction bases left unmatched: 4. The CDR3 extends over 12 amino acids. The germline gives CDR1 SQVTM, CDR2 ANQGSEA. CDR3 residues: CSGGQATYEQYF. The DNA for the CDR3 is TGCAGCGGGGGACAGGCCACCTACGAGCAGTACTTC.

The rearrangement links TRBV4-1 to TRBJ2-7; D assignment may be TRBD1 or TRBD2 (5 bases each). The ends were cut back, 1 base at V and 7 bases at J, with 11 bases in the middle. The length of the CDR3 is 13 residues. The germline V gene encodes CDR1 MGHRA and CDR2 YSYEKL. The CDR3 is CASSQGDLQEQYF. The CDR3 bases are TGCGCCAGCAGCCAAGGGGACCTCCAAGAGCAGTACTTC.

This clonotype turned up a few times. The chain uses TRBV4-3 and TRBJ1-1; D is unresolved. The CDR3 runs to 13 residues. Trimming pared 4 bases from V and 3 bases from J, leaving 9 bases between. CDR1 and CDR2 (germline): LGHNA, YSLEER. In DNA form, the CDR3 reads TGCGCCAGCAGCCGCGGAGGTTACACTGAAGCTTTCTTT. Translated, it gives CASSRGGYTEAFF.

The J gene is TRBJ2-1, the V gene TRBV5-1; TRBD2 agrees at 11 bases. Germline values: CDR1 SGHRS, CDR2 YFSETQ. V lost 7 bases, J lost 4 bases, and 4 bases stayed unmatched. This CDR3 is 14 amino acids long. The CDR3 sequence is CASALAGGYNEQFF. CDR3 DNA: TGCGCCAGCGCTCTAGCGGGAGGTTACAATGAGCAGTTCTTC.

The table lists this clonotype with a few counts. The CDR3 spells CASSSLSYGYTF. CDR3 bases: TGTGCCAGCAGCTCACTGTCCTATGGCTACACCTTC. The chain links TRBV7-9 to TRBJ1-2; no firm D call. Trimming shortened V by 4 bases and J by 4 bases, and 7 bases separated the two germline ends. The CDR3 is 12 residues long. Germline V gene lookup returns CDR1 SEHNR and CDR2 FQNEAQ (reference sequence).